Presented here are 8 T cell receptor beta chains from one specimen sequenced in a study of blood T cells in healthy people across ages. Together with a sample-barcoded 5' primer, a J-beta primer mix was included in a second PCR lasting roughly 6 to 12 cycles. Using its own MiXCR run on the 5' RACE reads, TCRdb lists one record per CDR3 protein. This sample has hundreds of thousands of distinct CDR3 sequences; about 30% occur once, and the top ten carry around 14%. Sequencing input: blood. These receptors came from a woman aged 80 or over in good health.

This clonotype was detected only a few times. At one end the junction does not follow the germline gene, possibly because of a read error. The V and J genes are TRBV30 and TRBJ1-2; D not certain. CDR3 size: 15 residues. Germline V gives CDR1 GTSNPN, CDR2 SVGIG (reference sequence). The CDR3 DNA reads TGTGTCTGGAGTTCGGGGTTGGGGTACGACTATGGCTACACCTTC. It encodes CVWSSGLGYDYGYTF.

This clonotype showed up just a few times. An end of the junction differs from the germline gene, which may be a read error. The chain links TRBV5-4 to TRBJ2-1; TRBD1 matches at 7 bases. Germline CDR1 is SGHNT and CDR2 is YYREEE (reference sequence). The CDR3 is 15 amino acids. The CDR3 region is CASSYGQAIYDEQFF. The CDR3 region has the DNA TGTGCCAGCAGTTATGGACAGGCGATCTACGATGAGCAGTTCTTC.

The chain couples TRBV4-1 to TRBJ2-1; no clear D gene. CDR3 size: 16 residues. V lost 1 base and J lost 8, with 18 bases in between. Germline V lookup: CDR1 MGHRA, CDR2 YSYEKL. The CDR3 loop reads CASSQGEPGFVYEQFF. The CDR3 DNA follows: TGCGCCAGCAGCCAAGGCGAGCCCGGATTTGTCTATGAGCAGTTCTTC.

There are a few counts of this clonotype. The rearrangement links TRBV29-1 to TRBJ2-7, with D possibly being TRBD2 (5 bases). This CDR3 spans 15 amino acids. Per germline, CDR1 SQVTM and CDR2 ANQGSEA. V was clipped by 6 bases and J by 7 bases, with 25 bases between them. The CDR3 region is CSVGVAPSSYNEQYF. The CDR3, as DNA: TGCAGCGTCGGGGTAGCGCCCAGCTCCTACAATGAGCAGTACTTC.

Notes on this clonotype: A much more abundant neighbour one base away suggests this may be a read error. The chain is built from TRBV24-1 and TRBJ2-1; D possibly corresponds to TRBD2 (6 bases). Germline CDR1 is KGHDR and CDR2 is SFDVKD. CDR3 size: 14 residues. Trimming pared 5 bases from V and 4 bases from J, leaving 11 bases between. This chain's CDR3 is CATSAPGRYNEQFF. DNA of the CDR3: TGTGCCACCAGTGCCCCGGGGAGGTACAATGAGCAGTTCTTC.

This clonotype was detected only a few times. The chain is built from TRBV5-5 and TRBJ1-5, with no clear D. The V and J ends lost 4 bases and 3 bases respectively, with 11 bases between them. Per germline, CDR1 SGHKS and CDR2 YYEKEE (reference sequence). The CDR3 spans 14 residues. CDR3 bases: TGTGCCAGCAGCCCGACCGATACCAATCAGCCCCAGCATTTT. Protein sequence: CASSPTDTNQPQHF.

The chain links TRBV5-1 to TRBJ2-7, with 9 bases lining up with TRBD2. Germline loops: CDR1 SGHRS, CDR2 YFSETQ. J gave up 7 bases and V 3 bases, and 14 bases lay outside the gene matches. The CDR3 spans 16 residues. CDR3 nucleotide sequence: TGCGCCAGCAGCTCGGCTAGCGGGGCTTCCTACAATGAGCAGTACTTC. This encodes CASSSASGASYNEQYF.

This clonotype was seen ten or more times. The CDR3 protein is CASSLVPSGGTTEQFF. Here the CDR3 DNA reads TGTGCCAGCAGTTTAGTCCCTAGCGGGGGGACCACAGAGCAGTTCTTC. V is TRBV27 and J is TRBJ2-1; 11 bases line up with TRBD2. After removal of 2 bases from V and 10 bases from J, the junction contained 10 bases not matched to a gene. The CDR3 totals 16 residues. CDR1 and CDR2 from the germline V gene are MNHEY and SMNVEV (reference sequence).